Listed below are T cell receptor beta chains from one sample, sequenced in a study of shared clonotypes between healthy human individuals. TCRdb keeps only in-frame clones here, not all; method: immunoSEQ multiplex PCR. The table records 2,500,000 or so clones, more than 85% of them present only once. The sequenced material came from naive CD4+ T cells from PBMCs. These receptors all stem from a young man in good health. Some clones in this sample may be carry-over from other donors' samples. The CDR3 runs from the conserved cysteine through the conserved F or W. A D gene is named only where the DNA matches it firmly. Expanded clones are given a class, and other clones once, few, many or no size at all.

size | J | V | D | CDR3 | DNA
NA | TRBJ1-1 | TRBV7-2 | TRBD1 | CASSLDGTGAETFF | TGTGCCAGCAGCTTGGACGGGACAGGGGCTGAGACTTTCTTT
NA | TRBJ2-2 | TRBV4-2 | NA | CASSLGTNTGELFF | TGTGCCAGCAGTCTTGGCACGAACACCGGGGAGCTGTTTTTT
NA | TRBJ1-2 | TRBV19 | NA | CASSILGGGDGYTF | TGTGCCAGTAGTATCTTGGGGGGCGGTGATGGCTACACCTTC
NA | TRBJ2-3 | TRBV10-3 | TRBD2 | CAISEFALGGRRNTQYF | TGTGCCATCAGTGAGTTCGCCTTGGGCGGGAGGCGCAATACGCAGTATTTT
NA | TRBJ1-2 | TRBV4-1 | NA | CASRAQGQNNYGYTF | TGCGCCAGCAGAGCCCAAGGACAGAATAACTATGGCTACACCTTC
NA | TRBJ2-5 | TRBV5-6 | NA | CASSFVGQQQETQYF | TGTGCCAGCAGCTTTGTTGGACAGCAACAAGAGACCCAGTACTTC
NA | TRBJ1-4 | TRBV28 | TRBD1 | CASSPLYMAGGDEKLFF | TGTGCCAGCAGTCCCCTCTATATGGCAGGGGGCGATGAAAAACTGTTTTTT
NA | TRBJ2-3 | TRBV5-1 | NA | CASSADTDTQYF | TGCGCCAGCAGTGCCGACACAGATACGCAGTATTTT
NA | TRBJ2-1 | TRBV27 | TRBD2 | CASSSLRTSGRGRHNEQFF | TGTGCCAGCAGTTCCCTCAGGACTAGCGGGAGGGGTAGGCACAATGAGCAGTTCTTC
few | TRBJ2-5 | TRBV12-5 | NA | CASGSPAQYF | TGTGCTAGTGGCTCCCCGGCCCAGTACTTC
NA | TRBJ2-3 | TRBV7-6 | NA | CASSSARTDTQYF | TGTGCCAGCAGCTCGGCCCGGACAGATACGCAGTATTTT
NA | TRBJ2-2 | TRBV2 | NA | CASKVNTGELFF | TGTGCCAGCAAGGTCAACACCGGGGAGCTGTTTTTT
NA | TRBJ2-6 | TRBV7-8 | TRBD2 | CASSPGWREAGANVLTF | TGTGCCAGCAGCCCTGGCTGGCGGGAGGCCGGGGCCAACGTCCTGACTTTC
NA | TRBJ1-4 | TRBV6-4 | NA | CASRSEPDVGKLFF | TGTGCCAGCAGAAGCGAACCCGACGTTGGAAAACTGTTTTTT
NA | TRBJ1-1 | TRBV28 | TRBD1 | CASSSGTVNTEAFF | TGTGCCAGCAGTTCCGGGACAGTTAACACTGAAGCTTTCTTT
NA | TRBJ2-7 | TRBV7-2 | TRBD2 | CASSLEGLASSSYEQYF | TGTGCCAGCAGCTTGGAAGGACTAGCGTCAAGCTCCTACGAGCAGTACTTC
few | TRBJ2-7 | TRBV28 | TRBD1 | CASRTGTGVYEQYF | TGTGCCAGCAGAACCGGGACAGGGGTCTACGAGCAGTACTTC
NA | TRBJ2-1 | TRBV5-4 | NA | CASSSVANEQFF | TGTGCCAGCAGCTCTGTGGCGAATGAGCAGTTCTTC
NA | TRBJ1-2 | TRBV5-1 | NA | CASSSEVVGYGYTF | TGCGCCAGCAGCTCCGAGGTGGTTGGCTATGGCTACACCTTC
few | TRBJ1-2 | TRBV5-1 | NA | CASSLAGNRPTNYGYTF | TGCGCCAGCAGCTTGGCCGGGAACAGGCCGACTAACTATGGCTACACCTTC
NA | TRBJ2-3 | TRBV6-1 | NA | CASSVGSTDTQYF | TGTGCCAGCTCGGTAGGAAGCACAGATACGCAGTATTTT
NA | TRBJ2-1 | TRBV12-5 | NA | CASAPGGKGIYNEQFF | TGTGCTAGTGCGCCGGGCGGGAAGGGAATCTACAATGAGCAGTTCTTC
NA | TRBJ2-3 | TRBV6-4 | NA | CASSYQGSGTDTQYF | TGTGCCAGCAGTTACCAGGGGTCGGGAACAGATACGCAGTATTTT
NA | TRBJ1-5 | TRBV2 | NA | CASKSQGSQPQHF | TGTGCCAGCAAGTCGCAGGGGAGTCAGCCCCAGCATTTT
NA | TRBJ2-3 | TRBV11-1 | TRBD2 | CASRDPTSGRSDTQYF | TGTGCCAGCAGAGATCCCACTAGCGGGAGATCAGATACGCAGTATTTT
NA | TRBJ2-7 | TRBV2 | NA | CASSSPSAEGGGGPYEQYF | TGTGCCAGCAGTTCCCCCTCGGCGGAGGGAGGGGGGGGTCCCTACGAGCAGTACTTC
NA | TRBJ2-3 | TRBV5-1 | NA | CASSQRSSTDTQYF | TGCGCCAGCAGCCAGAGGAGTAGCACAGATACGCAGTATTTT
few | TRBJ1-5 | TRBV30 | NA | CAWSQGQGDQPQHF | TGTGCCTGGAGTCAAGGCCAGGGTGATCAGCCCCAGCATTTT
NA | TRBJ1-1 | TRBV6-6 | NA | CASSYGGATEAFF | TGTGCCAGCAGTTACGGAGGGGCCACTGAAGCTTTCTTT
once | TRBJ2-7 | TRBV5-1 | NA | CASRIHSGNYEQYF | TGCGCCAGCAGAATTCACTCGGGGAACTACGAGCAGTACTTC
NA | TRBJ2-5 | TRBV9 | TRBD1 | CASSGRDSQETQYF | TGTGCCAGCAGCGGTCGGGACAGTCAAGAGACCCAGTACTTC
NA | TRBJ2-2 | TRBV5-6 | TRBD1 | CASSRTDRAEGGFAGELFF | TGTGCCAGCAGCCGGACGGACAGGGCAGAGGGGGGCTTCGCCGGGGAGCTGTTTTTT
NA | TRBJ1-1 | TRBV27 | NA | CASSLRGRDTEAFF | TGTGCCAGCAGTTTACGAGGAAGGGACACTGAAGCTTTCTTT
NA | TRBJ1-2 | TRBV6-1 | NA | CASSDRAGGYTF | TGTGCCAGCAGTGACAGGGCCGGTGGCTACACCTTC
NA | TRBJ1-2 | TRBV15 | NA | CATSGPWSRNYGYTF | TGTGCCACCAGCGGACCGTGGAGTCGTAACTATGGCTACACCTTC
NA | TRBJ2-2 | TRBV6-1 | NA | CASRGEFDTGELFF | TGTGCCAGCAGGGGGGAGTTCGACACCGGGGAGCTGTTTTTT
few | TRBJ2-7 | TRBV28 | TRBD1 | CASRTGTQTYEQYF | TGTGCCAGCAGGACAGGGACCCAAACCTACGAGCAGTACTTC
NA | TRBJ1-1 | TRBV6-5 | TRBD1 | CASSYGQALSAFF | TGTGCCAGCAGTTATGGACAGGCCCTTTCAGCTTTCTTT
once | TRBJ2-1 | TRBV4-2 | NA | CASSPASVSYNEQFF | TGTGCCAGCAGTCCCGCTAGCGTCTCCTACAATGAGCAGTTCTTC
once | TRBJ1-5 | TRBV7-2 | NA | CASSLGLTNQPQHF | TGTGCCAGCAGCCTGGGACTGACCAATCAGCCCCAGCATTTT
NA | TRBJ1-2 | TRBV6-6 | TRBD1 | CASSYDRVRSGYTF | TGTGCCAGCAGTTACGACAGGGTGAGGAGTGGCTACACCTTC
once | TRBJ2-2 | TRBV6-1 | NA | CASSFTRTGELFF | TGTGCCAGCAGCTTTACTCGGACCGGGGAGCTGTTTTTT
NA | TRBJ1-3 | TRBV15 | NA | CATSRAVESSGNTIYF | TGTGCCACCAGCAGAGCGGTCGAGAGCTCTGGAAACACCATATATTTT
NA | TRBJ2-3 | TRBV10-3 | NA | CAISETLAINTDTQYF | TGTGCCATCAGTGAGACTCTAGCGATCAACACAGATACGCAGTATTTT
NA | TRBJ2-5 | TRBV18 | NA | CASSKGDPIQETQYF | TGTGCCAGCTCAAAGGGGGATCCCATACAAGAGACCCAGTACTTC
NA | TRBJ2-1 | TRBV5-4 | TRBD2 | CASSSGTSGHNEQFF | TGTGCCAGCAGCTCCGGGACTAGCGGGCACAATGAGCAGTTCTTC
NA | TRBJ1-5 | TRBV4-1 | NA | CASSQEGQPGRQPQHF | TGCGCCAGCAGCCAAGAAGGACAGCCAGGCCGTCAGCCCCAGCATTTT
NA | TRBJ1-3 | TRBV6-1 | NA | CASAVGGDGNTIYF | TGTGCCAGCGCCGTGGGGGGTGATGGAAACACCATATATTTT
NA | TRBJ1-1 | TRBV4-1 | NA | CASSRGSTDTEAFF | TGCGCCAGCAGCCGGGGGTCAACGGACACTGAAGCTTTCTTT
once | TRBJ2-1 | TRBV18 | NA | CASSPPGAGAQSGEQFF | TGTGCCAGCTCACCGCCCGGAGCAGGGGCCCAATCCGGAGAGCAGTTCTTC
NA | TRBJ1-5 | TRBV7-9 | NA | CASSRRQTAYSNQPQHF | TGTGCCAGCAGCCGCCGACAGACTGCTTATAGCAATCAGCCCCAGCATTTT